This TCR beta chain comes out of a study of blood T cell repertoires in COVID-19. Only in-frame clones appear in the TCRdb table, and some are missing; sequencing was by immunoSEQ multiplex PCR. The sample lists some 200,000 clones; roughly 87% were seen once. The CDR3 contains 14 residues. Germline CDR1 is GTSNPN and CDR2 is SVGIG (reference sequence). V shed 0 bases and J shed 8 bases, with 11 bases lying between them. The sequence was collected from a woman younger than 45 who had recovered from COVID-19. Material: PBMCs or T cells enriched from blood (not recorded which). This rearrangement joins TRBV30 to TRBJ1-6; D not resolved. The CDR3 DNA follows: TGTGCCTGGAGTGTACTAGGGAGGTATTCACCCCTCCACTTT. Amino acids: CAWSVLGRYSPLHF.